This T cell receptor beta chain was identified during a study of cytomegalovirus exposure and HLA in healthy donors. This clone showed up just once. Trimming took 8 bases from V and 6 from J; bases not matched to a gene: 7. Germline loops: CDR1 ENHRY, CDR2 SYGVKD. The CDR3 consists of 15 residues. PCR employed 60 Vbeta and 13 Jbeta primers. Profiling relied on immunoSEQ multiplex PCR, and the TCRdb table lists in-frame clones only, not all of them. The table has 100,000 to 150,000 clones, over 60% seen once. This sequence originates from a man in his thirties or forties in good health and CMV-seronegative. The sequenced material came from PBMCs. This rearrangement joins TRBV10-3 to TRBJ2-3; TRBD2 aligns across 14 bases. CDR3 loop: CAIAGTSGSADTQYF. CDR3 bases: TGTGCCATCGCCGGGACTAGCGGGAGCGCGGATACGCAGTATTTT.